The 15 T cell receptor beta chains presented below share a single source sample, sequenced in a study of blood T cells in healthy people across ages. Together with a sample-barcoded 5' primer, a J-beta primer mix was included in a second PCR lasting about 6 to 11 cycles. TCRdb reanalysed the 5' RACE reads using MiXCR and keeps one entry per CDR3 protein. Seen here are roughly 500,000 distinct CDR3 sequences, around 24% observed once, and the top ten hold around 10%. The same data also contributed to another study, on T cells of mothers and their children.

The sample was blood. These receptors all come from a boy younger than 18 in good health.

The J gene is TRBJ1-2, the V gene TRBV20-1; 10 nucleotides match TRBD1. The CDR3 is 16 amino acids. Trimming at V came to 4 bases and at J to 5 bases, leaving 13 bases not matched to a gene. From germline, CDR1 is DFQATT and CDR2 SNEGSKA (reference sequence). The CDR3 nucleotides are TGCAGTGCTACCGGGACAGGGGTCCTGGGGTGGTATGGCTACACCTTC. It yields the protein CSATGTGVLGWYGYTF.

This chain joins TRBV28 and TRBJ2-4, with D unclear. The CDR3 runs to 13 residues. Germline CDR1 is MDHEN and CDR2 is SYDVKM. V was shortened by 3 bases and J by 9 bases, with 12 bases between the two germline ends. CDR3: CASSLPRRSIQYF. CDR3 in DNA: TGTGCCAGCAGTTTGCCACGACGGAGCATTCAGTACTTC.

V usage is TRBV20-1 and J usage is TRBJ1-5, with 7 bases fitting TRBD1. The CDR3 runs 16 residues. Germline CDR1 is DFQATT and CDR2 is SNEGSKA (reference sequence). The J segment lost 5 bases and the V segment lost 0 bases, leaving 10 bases of the junction unmatched. The CDR3 reads CSARDQTGWGYQPQHF. The CDR3 bases are TGCAGTGCTAGAGATCAGACAGGGTGGGGGTATCAGCCCCAGCATTTT.

With regard to this clonotype: Sequence at one end of the junction differs from germline and may be a read error. The chain joins TRBV6-5 to TRBJ2-3; D gene unclear. The V gene's germline CDR1 is MNHEY and CDR2 SVGAGI. There are 14 residues in the CDR3. CDR3 bases: TGTGCCAGCAGTTACGGTCCCGGAGCAGATAGGCAGTATTTT. This translates into CASSYGPGADRQYF.

The rearrangement links TRBV12-3 or TRBV12-4 to TRBJ2-3, with a weak D call TRBD1 (6 bases). The CDR3 is 14 amino acids. Trimming shortened V by 2 bases and J by 5 bases, and 11 bases separated the two germline ends. The CDR3, as DNA: TGTGCCAGCAGTTTACCAGGGGTAGTAGATACGCAGTATTTT. Residues: CASSLPGVVDTQYF.

This clonotype was picked up many times. The J gene is TRBJ1-5, the V gene TRBV3-1; 7 bases line up with TRBD1. V was clipped by 6 bases and J by 2 bases; unmatched bases: 1. CDR1 LGHDT and CDR2 YNNKEL come from the germline V gene (reference sequence). The CDR3 has 13 residues. The CDR3 DNA reads as TGTGCCAGCAGTCAGGGGGGCAATCAGCCCCAGCATTTT. This encodes CASSQGGNQPQHF.

This chain connects TRBV29-1 to TRBJ2-5; 11 bases line up with TRBD1. V lost 8 bases and J lost 13; bases outside the gene matches: 21. Per germline, CDR1 SQVTM and CDR2 ANQGSEA. The CDR3 is made up of 15 amino acids. The CDR3 DNA reads TGCAGCCCCGAACCCCGGGACAGGGGGTTAGGACTACCGTACTTC. Protein sequence: CSPEPRDRGLGLPYF.

Only a few counts were recorded for this clonotype. V gene TRBV7-2 combines with J gene TRBJ2-1; D tentatively fits TRBD1 or TRBD2 (5 bases each). The CDR3 runs to 12 residues. V was clipped by 5 bases and J by 12 bases, with 14 bases between them. CDR1 and CDR2 (germline): SGHTA, FQGNSA. CDR3 residues: CASSPTDYRQFF. DNA of the CDR3: TGTGCCAGCAGCCCGACAGACTACCGGCAGTTCTTC.

The DNA of the CDR3 is TGTGCCTGGGACAGGGGTGTAAACGAGCAGTACTTC. This codes for CAWDRGVNEQYF. This sequence joins TRBV30 and TRBJ2-7; 8 bases are shared with TRBD1. Germline V gene data show CDR1 as GTSNPN and CDR2 as SVGIG (reference sequence). The CDR3 is made up of 12 amino acids. The J segment lost 5 bases and the V segment lost 5 bases, leaving 5 bases of the junction unmatched.

This clonotype was seen more than once but under ten times. The chain joins TRBV20-1 to TRBJ2-7, with D unclear. The germline V gene encodes CDR1 DFQATT and CDR2 SNEGSKA (reference sequence). Trimming left V 0 bases short and J 3 bases short, with 9 bases between. The CDR3 spans 13 residues. The CDR3 DNA reads TGCAGTGCTAGAGAGCCGGCCATCTACGAGCAGTACTTC. Translating gives CSAREPAIYEQYF.

This clonotype showed up just a few times. This sequence joins TRBV20-1 and TRBJ2-5; a weak D match, TRBD2 (6 bases). The J call may be incorrect, as the DNA end agrees better with TRBJ2-1. Germline CDR1 DFQATT, CDR2 SNEGSKA (reference sequence). This CDR3 is built from 14 residues. CDR3 sequence: CSAFKRVNGNEQFF. The CDR3 nucleotides are TGCAGTGCTTTTAAGCGGGTAAATGGTAATGAGCAGTTCTTC.

The chain employs TRBV3-1 and TRBJ2-7; either TRBD1 or TRBD2 may supply D (5 bases each). Germline assignment: CDR1 LGHDT and CDR2 YNNKEL (reference sequence). CDR3 length equals 12 residues. V gave up 4 bases and J gave up 13 bases, with 17 bases separating them. CDR3 protein: CASSLEGTVEYF. The CDR3, as DNA: TGTGCCAGCAGCCTGGAAGGGACGGTCGAATACTTC.

The V and J genes are TRBV19 and TRBJ2-1; D gene unclear. V shed 8 bases and J shed 6 bases, with 14 bases lying between them. This CDR3 has 13 amino acids. The germline gives CDR1 LNHDA, CDR2 SQIVND (reference sequence). The CDR3 bases are TGTGCCAGTGGCATGCAGGCCGGCAATGAGCAGTTCTTC. Protein sequence: CASGMQAGNEQFF.

V gene TRBV4-2 combines with J gene TRBJ2-5; TRBD2 might be the D (7 bases). The CDR3 runs 16 residues. Trimming removed 1 base from V and 6 bases from J, with 18 bases in between. Germline values: CDR1 LGHNA, CDR2 YNFKEQ. CDR3 nucleotide sequence: TGTGCCAGCAGCCAAGGAGAAGGGGGGGTGGAGCAGACCCAGTACTTC. The encoded protein is CASSQGEGGVEQTQYF.

V and J are TRBV4-3 and TRBJ2-1; D could derive from TRBD1 or TRBD2 (5 bases each). With 4 bases removed from V and 5 bases from J, the gap between germline ends came to 18 bases. Germline loops: CDR1 LGHNA, CDR2 YSLEER. CDR3 size: 16 residues. The CDR3 spells CASSRLQGLGDNEQFF. Here the CDR3 DNA reads TGCGCCAGCAGCCGGCTCCAGGGTTTGGGGGACAATGAGCAGTTCTTC.